One sample yielded the 2 T cell receptor beta chains listed below, sequenced in a study of spatial heterogeneity in lung cancer. TCRdb ran MiXCR on the 5' RACE reads and lists one entry per CDR3 protein. The sample lists fewer than 30,000 distinct CDR3 sequences; 5% to 6.5% were seen once. Time point defined: blood at routine non-recurrence follow-up after resection. Unsorted whole RNA of tumor, nontumor lung or frozen PBMC was sequenced. The specimen was PBMCs, collected at follow-up. The receptor set was obtained from a male donor with early-stage non-small cell lung cancer.

This clonotype occurred many times. V is TRBV20-1 and J is TRBJ2-3; possibly TRBD2 for D (6 bases). The germline gives CDR1 DFQATT, CDR2 SNEGSKA (reference sequence). Deletions cut 6 bases from V and 5 bases from J, with 15 bases between. This CDR3 has 13 amino acids. CDR3 sequence (DNA): TGCAGTGCCCCGCGGGGAGCCCTAGATACGCAGTATTTT. Protein sequence: CSAPRGALDTQYF.

At least ten counts were recorded for this clonotype. V usage is TRBV6-5 and J usage is TRBJ1-3; 7 bases map to TRBD1. The V gene end was trimmed by 7 bases and the J gene end by 4 bases; junction bases not matched to a gene: 10. The CDR3 sequence is 15 residues long. The germline V gene has CDR1 MNHEY and CDR2 SVGAGI. The CDR3 is CASTRQQGWGNTIYF. CDR3 in DNA: TGTGCCAGCACCCGACAACAGGGGTGGGGAAACACCATATATTTT.